This T cell receptor (beta chain) was obtained from a study of T cells after yellow fever vaccination. Background on the study: SMART-Seq v4 Ultra Low Input handled preparation of low-cell-number fractions. Findings and limits, study-wide: A small share of clonotypes appeared in both CD4 and CD8 compartments. A faster peak, day 5 versus 15, was reached by the weaker secondary response.

Template switching by 5'RACE produced TCR cDNA, adding a universal primer site and UMIs. A single record per CDR3 protein comes from TCRdb applying MiXCR to the 5' RACE reads. The repertoire holds 250,000 to 400,000 distinct CDR3 sequences, approximately 4% seen once, with just under 20% in the top ten. With regard to this clonotype: Its specificity is not known.

This CDR3 comprises 13 residues. Trimming cost V 0 bases and J 6 bases, with 8 bases left between them. Germline values: CDR1 LNHNV, CDR2 YYDKDF (reference sequence). The source is a man aged 18 to 29 who received the YFV17D yellow fever vaccine. The sample was PBMCs, taken 15 days after the yellow fever booster vaccination. The rearrangement uses TRBV15 and TRBJ1-2; the D is unclear. Here the CDR3 DNA reads TGTGCCACCAGCAGAGAAGGCTCTAATGGCTACACCTTC. Translated: CATSREGSNGYTF.